One sample yielded the 19 T cell receptor beta chains listed below, sequenced in a study of blood T cell repertoires in COVID-19. Method: immunoSEQ multiplex PCR; TCRdb's copy keeps in-frame clones and lacks some. Of 13,000 or so clones listed, approximately 86% are singletons. Material for sequencing was peripheral blood. Receptors originate from a man aged 80 or over with acute or convalescent COVID-19.

The CDR3 sequence is CASSTLAGGYEQYF. CDR3 coding DNA: TGTGCCAGTAGTACTCTAGCGGGAGGCTACGAGCAGTACTTC. The chain uses TRBV19 and TRBJ2-7; 11 nucleotides agree with TRBD2. The CDR3 is 14 residues long. Germline CDR1 and CDR2: LNHDA and SQIVND (reference sequence). J lost 3 bases, V lost 4 bases, and 2 bases had no gene match.

The rearrangement links TRBV5-1 to TRBJ2-6; D is perhaps TRBD1 (6 bases). CDR1 is SGHRS and CDR2 is YFSETQ in the germline V gene. Deletions cut 6 bases from V and 0 bases from J, with 7 bases between. This CDR3 is built from 14 residues. The CDR3 nucleotides read TGCGCCAGCAACAGGGACTCTGGGGCCAACGTCCTGACTTTC. Protein sequence: CASNRDSGANVLTF. Supplemented by reference TRBV5-1 and TRBJ2-6, the full variable domain reads KAGVTQTPRYLIKTRGQQVTLSCSPISGHRSVSWYQQTPGQGLQFLFEYFSETQRNKGNFPGRFSGRQFSNSRSEMNVSTLELGDSALYLCASNRDSGANVLTFGAGSRLTVL.

This clone was counted once. The chain combines TRBV19 with TRBJ2-6; no firm D call. Germline CDR1 reads LNHDA; CDR2 reads SQIVND (reference sequence). CDR3 length: 15 residues. V was clipped by 3 bases and J by 0 bases, with 6 bases between them. The CDR3 nucleotides are TGTGCCAGTAGTATTCCGAGCTCTGGGGCCAACGTCCTGACTTTC. This encodes CASSIPSSGANVLTF.

The chain is built from TRBV5-5 and TRBJ2-4, with 7 bases aligning to TRBD2. Per the germline V gene, CDR1 is SGHKS and CDR2 is YYEKEE (reference sequence). The CDR3 contains 15 residues. V shed 2 bases and J 4 bases; nucleotides not matched to a gene: 6. CDR3 loop: CASSFSQGLKNIQYF. For the CDR3, the DNA is TGTGCCAGCAGCTTTAGTCAGGGACTAAAAAACATTCAGTACTTC.

The genes are TRBV7-6 and TRBJ1-2; 7 nucleotides match TRBD1. V shed 4 bases, J shed 7 bases, and the junction held 12 bases outside the gene matches. The CDR3 has 15 amino acids. The germline CDR1 and CDR2 sequences are SGHVS and FNYEAQ. CDR3 nucleotides: TGTGCCAGCAGCTCCAACAGGGGTCAGGATTCTGGCTACACCTTC. Translating gives CASSSNRGQDSGYTF.

J is TRBJ1-1 and V is TRBV6-4, with no clear D. With 0 bases removed from V and 1 base from J, the gap between germline ends came to 9 bases. The germline V gene has CDR1 MRHNA and CDR2 SNTAGT. This CDR3 comprises 15 residues. CDR3: CASSDSAAANTEAFF. CDR3 nucleotide sequence: TGTGCCAGCAGTGACTCTGCGGCTGCGAACACTGAAGCTTTCTTT.

V and J are TRBV7-6 and TRBJ2-2; 7 positions agree with TRBD1. Losses at the gene ends were 4 bases for V and 3 bases for J; bases not matched to a gene: 8. The CDR3 sequence is 16 residues long. Germline assignment: CDR1 SGHVS and CDR2 FNYEAQ. The CDR3 DNA reads TGTGCCAGCAGCTCCCCTGGACAGGAGTACACCGGGGAGCTGTTTTTT. Encoded protein: CASSSPGQEYTGELFF.

This clone appeared once. The V call is TRBV7-9, the J call TRBJ2-1; the D gene could be TRBD1 or TRBD2 (5 bases each). Trimming shortened V by 5 bases and J by 9 bases, and 17 bases separated the two germline ends. CDR3 size: 14 residues. Germline V CDR1 and CDR2: SEHNR, FQNEAQ (reference sequence). CDR3 DNA sequence: TGTGCCAGCAGCGTAGGGAGCAGGGCGAGTGAGCAGTTCTTC. It is translated as CASSVGSRASEQFF.

The V call is TRBV29-1, the J call TRBJ2-2; D gene unclear. Trimming left V 7 bases short and J 3 bases short, with 6 bases between. The CDR3 has 11 residues. Germline V lookup: CDR1 SQVTM, CDR2 ANQGSEA. The CDR3 DNA is TGCAGCGCTCAATACACCGGGGAGCTGTTTTTT. Protein sequence: CSAQYTGELFF.

This chain connects TRBV19 to TRBJ2-7, with 8 bases identical to TRBD1. CDR1 is LNHDA, CDR2 SQIVND, per germline (reference sequence). The V and J ends lost 3 bases and 9 bases, in that order; junction bases with no gene match: 16. The CDR3 extends over 16 amino acids. The CDR3 is CASSMDLGTGRTRQYF. CDR3 DNA sequence: TGTGCCAGTAGTATGGACCTGGGGACAGGCCGGACGAGGCAGTACTTC.

The V and J genes are TRBV5-1 and TRBJ1-4; the D gene is possibly TRBD1 (6 bases). Germline assignment: CDR1 SGHRS and CDR2 YFSETQ. The CDR3 sequence is 14 residues long. V was clipped by 0 bases and J by 6 bases, with 9 bases between them. CDR3 residues: CASSLVGGDEKLFF. CDR3 coding DNA: TGCGCCAGCAGCTTGGTAGGGGGGGATGAAAAACTGTTTTTT.

V gene TRBV15 combines with J gene TRBJ2-4, with 8 bases identical to TRBD2. V shed 7 bases and J 8 bases; nucleotides not matched to a gene: 13. The CDR3 length is 15 residues. Germline assignment: CDR1 LNHNV and CDR2 YYDKDF (reference sequence). CDR3 protein: CATKVSGIPSDIQYF. CDR3 coding DNA: TGTGCCACCAAAGTTAGCGGGATCCCTAGTGACATTCAGTACTTC.

The chain uses TRBV9 and TRBJ1-6; 11 bases are shared with TRBD1. The CDR3 is 16 residues long. CDR1 SGDLS and CDR2 YYNGEE come from the germline V gene. Unmatched junction bases numbered 6, after V lost 0 bases and J lost 10 bases. DNA of the CDR3: TGTGCCAGCAGCGTAGAGGACAGGGGGCGCCGATCACCCCTCCACTTT. This codes for CASSVEDRGRRSPLHF. Together with reference TRBV9 and TRBJ1-6, the CDR3 gives the full variable domain: DSGVTQTPKHLITATGQRVTLRCSPRSGDLSVYWYQQSLDQGLQFLIQYYNGEERAKGNILERFSAQQFPDLHSELNLSSLELGDSALYFCASSVEDRGRRSPLHFGNGTRLTVT.

The rearrangement links TRBV18 to TRBJ2-1; unclear D gene. CDR1 and CDR2 from the germline V gene are KGHSH and LQKENI. Trimming took off 4 bases at V and 5 bases at J, with 3 bases between the two ends. The CDR3 contains 11 residues. CDR3 coding DNA: TGTGCCAGCTCACTTAACAATGAGCAGTTCTTC. Its translation is CASSLNNEQFF.

The chain couples TRBV6-6 to TRBJ2-5; 7 bases are shared with TRBD2. Germline lookup yields CDR1 MNHNY and CDR2 SVGAGI (reference sequence). J lost 9 bases, V lost 1 base, and 8 bases had no gene match. The CDR3 has 14 residues. The CDR3 sequence: CASSYWGVGGSQYF. In nucleotides, the CDR3 is TGTGCCAGCAGTTACTGGGGAGTGGGGGGGTCCCAGTACTTC.

The CDR3 bases are TGTGCCAGCTCACCACCGGACAGGACAGGGAGGGTTGAAGCTTTCTTT. This gives the protein CASSPPDRTGRVEAFF. The chain couples TRBV18 to TRBJ1-1; 8 nucleotides line up with TRBD1. V was pared by 0 bases and J by 7 bases, with 10 bases of the junction left unmatched. CDR1 KGHSH and CDR2 LQKENI come from the germline V gene. This CDR3 contains 16 residues.

This chain joins TRBV2 and TRBJ1-2; 8 positions agree with TRBD1. There are 13 residues in the CDR3. CDR1 is SNHLY, CDR2 FYNNEI, per germline. V trimming: 6 bases; J trimming: 3 bases; junction bases outside the gene matches: 3. The CDR3 DNA follows: TGTGCCAGCAGCCAACAGGGGGACTATGGCTACACCTTC. Protein sequence: CASSQQGDYGYTF. Based on the CDR3 plus reference TRBV2 and TRBJ1-2, the full variable domain is EPEVTQTPSHQVTQMGQEVILRCVPISNHLYFYWYRQILGQKVEFLVSFYNNEISEKSEIFDDQFSVERPDGSNFTLKIRSTKLEDSAMYFCASSQQGDYGYTFGSGTRLTVV.

The rearrangement links TRBV9 to TRBJ2-2; no definite D call. Per the germline V gene, CDR1 is SGDLS and CDR2 is YYNGEE. CDR3 length equals 14 residues. The ends were cut back, 0 bases at V and 5 bases at J, with 8 bases in the middle. The CDR3 region is CASSVASTTGELFF. CDR3 sequence (DNA): TGTGCCAGCAGCGTAGCTAGTACGACCGGGGAGCTGTTTTTT.

The chain is built from TRBV19 and TRBJ1-5, with 7 nucleotides matching TRBD1. V was pared by 8 bases and J by 4 bases, with 2 bases of the junction left unmatched. Germline CDR1 LNHDA, CDR2 SQIVND (reference sequence). This CDR3 has 12 amino acids. The CDR3 bases are TGTGCCAGTGTACAGGGGAATCAGCCCCAGCATTTT. It specifies CASVQGNQPQHF.